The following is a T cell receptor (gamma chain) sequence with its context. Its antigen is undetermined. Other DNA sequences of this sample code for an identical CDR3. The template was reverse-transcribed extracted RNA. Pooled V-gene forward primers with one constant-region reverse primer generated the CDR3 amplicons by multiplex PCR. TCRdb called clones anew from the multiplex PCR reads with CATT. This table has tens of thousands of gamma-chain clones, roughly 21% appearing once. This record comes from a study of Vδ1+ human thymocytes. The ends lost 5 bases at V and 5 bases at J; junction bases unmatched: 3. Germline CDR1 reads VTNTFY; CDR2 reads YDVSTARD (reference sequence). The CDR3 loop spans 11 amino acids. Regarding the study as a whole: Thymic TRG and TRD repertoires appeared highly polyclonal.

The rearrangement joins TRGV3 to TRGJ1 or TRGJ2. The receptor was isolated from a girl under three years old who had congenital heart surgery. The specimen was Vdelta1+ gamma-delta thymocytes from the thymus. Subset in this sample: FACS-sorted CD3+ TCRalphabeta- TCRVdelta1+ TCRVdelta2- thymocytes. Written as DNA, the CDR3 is TGTGCCACCTGGGTCCATTATAAGAAACTCTTT. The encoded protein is CATWVHYKKLF.